These 24 T cell receptor beta chains share one sample of origin, sequenced in a study of blood T cell repertoires in COVID-19. Profiling relied on immunoSEQ multiplex PCR, and the TCRdb table lists in-frame clones only, not all of them. This table has roughly 330,000 clones, around 90% appearing once. The sequenced sample consisted of PBMCs or T cells enriched from blood (not recorded which). Receptors originate from a man aged 25-45 years who had recovered from COVID-19.

Note on this clone: At the DNA level, this CDR3 is encoded by other sequences in the same sample as well. The chain is built from TRBV9 and TRBJ2-1; D possibly corresponds to TRBD1 (6 bases). Between the trimmed V and J ends, which lost 0 bases and 9 bases, there was a span of 7 bases. Germline V gene data show CDR1 as SGDLS and CDR2 as YYNGEE. There are 12 residues in the CDR3. CDR3 in DNA: TGTGCCAGCAGCGTAGTAGGGGGTGAGCAGTTCTTC. It encodes CASSVVGGEQFF.

The V call is TRBV7-9, the J call TRBJ1-1, with D perhaps matching TRBD1 (5 bases). Trimming pared 4 bases from V and 6 bases from J, leaving 15 bases between. Germline CDR1 and CDR2: SEHNR and FQNEAQ (reference sequence). This CDR3 comprises 14 residues. The CDR3 reads CASSSQGGIAEAFF. The DNA for the CDR3 is TGTGCCAGCAGCTCCCAGGGAGGGATCGCTGAAGCTTTCTTT. Drawing the rest from reference TRBV7-9 and TRBJ1-1, the complete variable domain is DTGVSQNPRHKITKRGQNVTFRCDPISEHNRLYWYRQTLGQGPEFLTYFQNEAQLEKSRLLSDRFSAERPKGSFSTLEIQRTEQGDSAMYLCASSSQGGIAEAFFGQGTRLTVV.

CDR3 loop: CASSLLAGGHGTQYF. Written as DNA, the CDR3 is TGTGCCAGTAGTTTACTAGCGGGGGGCCACGGGACCCAGTACTTC. The rearrangement joins TRBV19 to TRBJ2-5, with TRBD2 matching 12 bases. The V gene end was trimmed by 5 bases and the J gene end by 7 bases; junction bases not matched to a gene: 8. There are 15 residues in the CDR3. Germline values: CDR1 LNHDA, CDR2 SQIVND (reference sequence).

The CDR3 loop reads CASSWDRGWGNEQFF. The CDR3 DNA follows: TGTGCCAGCAGTTGGGACAGGGGATGGGGCAATGAGCAGTTCTTC. The chain carries TRBV27 and TRBJ2-1; TRBD1 aligns across 10 bases. Germline V gene sequence: CDR1 MNHEY, CDR2 SMNVEV (reference sequence). The CDR3 totals 15 residues. The junction had 6 bases not matched to a gene; V was cut back by 4 bases and J by 6 bases.

The chain carries TRBV4-2 and TRBJ2-1; 8 positions match TRBD2. Germline V CDR1 and CDR2: LGHNA, YNFKEQ. This CDR3 is 16 amino acids long. V was clipped by 2 bases and J by 4 bases; unmatched bases: 7. The CDR3 coding sequence is TGTGCCAGCAGCCAAAATAGCGGGAACCTGTACAATGAGCAGTTCTTC. As protein: CASSQNSGNLYNEQFF.

The genes are TRBV18 and TRBJ1-1, with no clear D. Germline V lookup: CDR1 KGHSH, CDR2 LQKENI. Trimming pared 0 bases from V and 8 bases from J, leaving 10 bases between. This CDR3 is 13 amino acids long. CDR3 in amino acids: CASSPPSESEAFF. Here the CDR3 DNA reads TGTGCCAGCTCACCACCGTCGGAGTCCGAAGCTTTCTTT.

The genes are TRBV2 and TRBJ2-4, with TRBD1 as a possible D gene (5 bases). The germline V gene encodes CDR1 SNHLY and CDR2 FYNNEI. The germline V and J ends were trimmed by 4 bases and 13 bases, with 17 bases remaining between them. The CDR3 runs 13 residues. CDR3 in amino acids: CASSGTSLVSQYF. DNA of the CDR3: TGTGCCAGCAGTGGGACATCCTTAGTGTCCCAGTACTTC.

This chain connects TRBV2 to TRBJ2-7, with a possible D match to TRBD1 (6 bases). The germline V gene has CDR1 SNHLY and CDR2 FYNNEI. This CDR3 is 15 amino acids long. V dropped 5 bases and J dropped 6 bases, with 20 bases sitting between them. CDR3 residues: CASSRTALGGSEQYF. CDR3 sequence (DNA): TGTGCCAGCAGTCGGACAGCCCTAGGAGGCTCCGAGCAGTACTTC.

V gene TRBV13 combines with J gene TRBJ2-1; 7 bases agree with TRBD2. CDR3 length equals 17 residues. Losses at the gene ends were 0 bases for V and 4 bases for J; bases not matched to a gene: 9. Germline assignment: CDR1 PRHDT and CDR2 FYEKMQ (reference sequence). The CDR3 bases are TGTGCCAGCAGCTTAGGGCTGCAGCGGGGCCAATACAATGAGCAGTTCTTC. It encodes CASSLGLQRGQYNEQFF.

J is TRBJ2-5 and V is TRBV9; D call uncertain. V was clipped by 0 bases and J by 2 bases, with 14 bases between them. Germline loops: CDR1 SGDLS, CDR2 YYNGEE. The CDR3 runs 16 residues. CDR3 amino acids: CASSVDPGSEQETQYF. As DNA, the CDR3 is TGTGCCAGCAGCGTAGACCCGGGTTCGGAGCAAGAGACCCAGTACTTC.

This clone was counted between two and nine times. V is TRBV9 and J is TRBJ2-7; 8 bases map to TRBD2. CDR3 length: 15 amino acids. Germline CDR1 reads SGDLS; CDR2 reads YYNGEE. The J segment lost 1 base and the V segment lost 0 bases, leaving 3 bases of the junction unmatched. The CDR3 is CASSVGPSGSYEQYF. The CDR3 bases are TGTGCCAGCAGCGTAGGTCCTAGCGGGTCCTACGAGCAGTACTTC. Drawing the rest from reference TRBV9 and TRBJ2-7, the complete variable domain is DSGVTQTPKHLITATGQRVTLRCSPRSGDLSVYWYQQSLDQGLQFLIQYYNGEERAKGNILERFSAQQFPDLHSELNLSSLELGDSALYFCASSVGPSGSYEQYFGPGTRLTVT.

V gene TRBV6-5 combines with J gene TRBJ2-2; TRBD2 is a possible D gene (6 bases). V shed 10 bases and J shed 4 bases, with 16 bases lying between them. The CDR3 loop spans 14 amino acids. The V gene's germline CDR1 is MNHEY and CDR2 SVGAGI. CDR3 DNA sequence: TGTGCCACCAGACGCGGGGTGAGCACCGGGGAGCTGTTTTTT. Its protein is CATRRGVSTGELFF.

The chain recombines TRBV2 with TRBJ1-6; 11 bases match TRBD1. The germline V gene has CDR1 SNHLY and CDR2 FYNNEI. Trimming removed 5 bases from V and 0 bases from J; junction bases left unmatched: 3. The CDR3 runs 17 residues. The CDR3 reads CASSWTGGPSYNSPLHF. DNA for the CDR3: TGTGCCAGCAGTTGGACAGGGGGCCCCTCCTATAATTCACCCCTCCACTTT.

The V gene is TRBV2, the J gene TRBJ2-7, with D perhaps TRBD2 (5 bases). CDR1 is SNHLY and CDR2 is FYNNEI in the germline V gene. Deletions cut 3 bases from V and 6 bases from J, with 15 bases between. CDR3 length equals 14 residues. The CDR3 sequence: CASSDDLRASEQYF. The CDR3, as DNA: TGTGCCAGCAGTGACGATTTGCGGGCCTCCGAGCAGTACTTC.

The chain joins TRBV4-1 to TRBJ2-1; 7 bases match TRBD1. The CDR3 extends over 15 amino acids. V lost 1 base, J lost 5 bases, and 5 bases stayed unmatched. The germline CDR1 and CDR2 sequences are MGHRA and YSYEKL. CDR3 bases: TGCGCCAGCAGCCAAGCGGGACAGAAGAACAATGAGCAGTTCTTC. Its translation: CASSQAGQKNNEQFF.

J is TRBJ2-3 and V is TRBV5-1; 9 nucleotides agree with TRBD2. The CDR3 has 12 amino acids. Germline V CDR1 and CDR2: SGHRS, YFSETQ. V lost 5 bases, J lost 14 bases, and 9 bases stayed unmatched. This CDR3 reads CASRREGELAYF. The CDR3 bases are TGCGCCAGCAGGCGGGAGGGGGAACTGGCGTATTTT.

This clone came up a few times. V usage is TRBV28 and J usage is TRBJ1-5, with 7 bases that match TRBD1. Germline CDR1 MDHEN, CDR2 SYDVKM. The V segment lost 6 bases and the J segment 5 bases; nucleotides outside the gene matches: 10. The CDR3 loop spans 15 amino acids. The DNA for the CDR3 is TGTGCCAGCAGCCTTACAGGGGAGGCTCATCAGCCCCAGCATTTT. The encoded protein is CASSLTGEAHQPQHF. Full variable domain (remainder filled in from reference TRBV28 and TRBJ1-5): DVKVTQSSRYLVKRTGEKVFLECVQDMDHENMFWYRQDPGLGLRLIYFSYDVKMKEKGDIPEGYSVSREKKERFSLILESASTNQTSMYLCASSLTGEAHQPQHFGDGTRLSIL.

This chain connects TRBV11-3 to TRBJ2-1; D is uncertain. The V end lost 5 bases, the J end lost 8 bases, and 13 bases lay between the germline ends. Germline CDR1 reads SGHNT; CDR2 reads YENEEA. The CDR3 runs 13 residues. CDR3 sequence reads: CASSRSEFDEQFF. CDR3 sequence (DNA): TGTGCCAGCAGCCGGTCGGAGTTCGATGAGCAGTTCTTC.

This chain links TRBV6-4 with TRBJ1-2, with 9 bases aligning to TRBD1. The CDR3 extends over 14 amino acids. V shed 3 bases, J shed 8 bases, and the junction held 7 bases outside the gene matches. CDR1 is MRHNA and CDR2 is SNTAGT in the germline V gene. CDR3 nucleotide sequence: TGTGCCAGCAGTGATCCGGGACAGGGTAAAGGCTACACCTTC. Its protein is CASSDPGQGKGYTF.

This clone has a handful of counts. The V and J genes are TRBV3-1 (or the pseudogene TRBV3-2) and TRBJ2-5; D unresolved. Per the germline V gene, CDR1 is LGHDT and CDR2 is YNNKEL (reference sequence). The CDR3 is 12 amino acids. V was shortened by 2 bases and J by 3 bases, with 4 bases between the two germline ends. In DNA, the CDR3 is TGTGCCAGCAGCCAATTCGAAGAGACCCAGTACTTC. The encoded protein is CASSQFEETQYF.

The chain employs TRBV5-1 and TRBJ1-3; D gene ambiguous. From germline, CDR1 is SGHRS and CDR2 YFSETQ. CDR3 size: 14 residues. V dropped 0 bases and J dropped 3 bases, with 7 bases sitting between them. CDR3 DNA: TGCGCCAGCAGCTTGGTCGGCGGTGGAAACACCATATATTTT. Translated: CASSLVGGGNTIYF.

This clone has just a few counts. CDR3 sequence reads: CASSELQGADTEAFF. The DNA for the CDR3 is TGTGCCAGCAGTGAACTACAGGGGGCAGACACTGAAGCTTTCTTT. The chain employs TRBV6-1 and TRBJ1-1; TRBD1 matches 9 bases. Germline V gives CDR1 MNHNS, CDR2 SASEGT. V dropped 2 bases and J dropped 3; count of bases not matched to a gene: 4. The CDR3 length is 15 residues.

The gene calls are TRBV19 and TRBJ2-5; 8 positions match TRBD2. Germline CDR1 and CDR2: LNHDA and SQIVND (reference sequence). V dropped 5 bases and J dropped 0; count of bases not matched to a gene: 5. There are 15 residues in the CDR3. The CDR3 here is CASSEGGGYQETQYF. The CDR3 DNA sequence: TGTGCCAGTAGTGAGGGCGGGGGGTACCAAGAGACCCAGTACTTC.

The chain is built from TRBV5-1 and TRBJ1-1, with D unresolved. Germline values: CDR1 SGHRS, CDR2 YFSETQ. This CDR3 has 13 residues. V lost 1 base and J 4 bases, leaving 8 bases between the germline ends. The CDR3 spells CASSLWEGTEAFF. The CDR3 DNA follows: TGCGCCAGCAGCTTGTGGGAGGGCACTGAAGCTTTCTTT.